This is a list of T cell receptor beta chains from one sample in a study of CD8 T cells in ankylosing spondylitis. TCRdb reanalysed the 5' RACE reads using MiXCR and keeps one entry per CDR3 protein. Among approximately 260,000 distinct CDR3 sequences listed, approximately 20% were seen once. Input material: blood, either unsorted or a sorted T cell fraction (not recorded which). These receptor sequences come from a male donor with ankylosing spondylitis or in good health (not recorded which). CDR3s include the opening cysteine and the closing phenylalanine or tryptophan. A D gene is named only where the DNA matches it firmly. A clone size is listed for some rows: how often the clone was seen (once, few, many), or a class if it is expanded.

d_call j_call v_call clone_size cdr3_nt cdr3_aa
- TRBJ2-5 TRBV7-9 - TGTGCCAGCAGCATTGGGGCCCGGGAGACCCAGTACTTC CASSIGARETQYF
TRBD2 TRBJ2-2 TRBV9 - TGTGCCAGCAGCGTAGGAGGCGGGAGTGGGCCCACCGGGGAGCTGTTTTTT CASSVGGGSGPTGELFF
- TRBJ2-2 TRBV5-1 - TGCGCCAGCAGCTTCATCAGCGGCACCGGGGAGCTGTTTTTT CASSFISGTGELFF
- TRBJ2-3 TRBV20-1 - TGCAGTGCTAGACAGTCTGGAGATACGCAGTATTTT CSARQSGDTQYF
- TRBJ2-3 TRBV7-9 few TGTGCCAGCAGCTCGGCTTCCCCTAGCACAGATACGCAGTATTTT CASSSASPSTDTQYF
- TRBJ2-7 TRBV12-3/TRBV12-4 few TGTGCCAGCAGTTTAGATTTTAGCGGATCTCTTCTCGAGCAGTACTTC CASSLDFSGSLLEQYF
TRBD2 TRBJ2-7 TRBV7-9 - TGTGCCAGCAGCTTAGCGGCGGGGGGCTCCTCCTACGAGCAGTACTTC CASSLAAGGSSYEQYF
- TRBJ2-7 TRBV7-8 - TGTGCCAGCAGCTTTTCTCCCAGGGGCGACGAGCAGTACTTC CASSFSPRGDEQYF
TRBD2 TRBJ2-1 TRBV15 - TGTGCCACCAGCAGTCGGACTAGAGGCGAGCAGTTCTTC CATSSRTRGEQFF
- TRBJ2-7 TRBV9 - TGTGCCAGCAGCGGCGGGACCCGCATCAACGAGCAGTACTTC CASSGGTRINEQYF
TRBD1 TRBJ2-7 TRBV4-3 few TGCGCCAGCAGCCTATCTTATGGACAGGGGTCCCACGAGCAGTACTTC CASSLSYGQGSHEQYF
- TRBJ2-2 TRBV18 - TGTGCCAGCTCACACCCAGCCGGGAACACCGGGGAGCTGTTTTTT CASSHPAGNTGELFF
- TRBJ2-2 TRBV30 - TGTGCCTGGTACACCGGGGAGCTGCTTTTT CAWYTGELLF
- TRBJ2-7 TRBV12-3/TRBV12-4 - TGTGCCAGCACACTCGGGGCCGACGGGGAGCAGTACTTC CASTLGADGEQYF
- TRBJ1-6 TRBV4-3 few TGCGCCAGCAGCCAAGTGACTGAAATTAATTCACCCCTCCACTTT CASSQVTEINSPLHF
- TRBJ2-1 TRBV5-5 - TGTGCCAGCAGCGCCCCGACAGAATACAATGAGCAGTTCTTC CASSAPTEYNEQFF
- TRBJ2-1 TRBV4-1 many TGCGCCAGCAGCCAAGTGGGCGATGAGCAGTTCTTC CASSQVGDEQFF
- TRBJ2-3 TRBV27 few TGTGCCAGCAGCCCGACCGCCGGGGGCCCATTGGGGGGAGATACGCAGTATTTT CASSPTAGGPLGGDTQYF
- TRBJ2-1 TRBV19 few TGTGCCAGTAGTCCCGTCCCAGGGGTGTCCTACAATGAGCAGTTCTTC CASSPVPGVSYNEQFF
TRBD1 TRBJ2-1 TRBV7-8 few TGTGCCAGCAGCTTGGACAGGACCGGCTACAATGAGCAGTTCTTC CASSLDRTGYNEQFF
- TRBJ1-1 TRBV29-1 few TGCAGCGTTGAAAGGGGAGAGGGTAGCACTGAAGCTTTCTTT CSVERGEGSTEAFF
TRBD2 TRBJ2-1 TRBV5-1 - TGCGCCAGCAGCTTTCCTAGCGGGATCTACAATGAGCAGTTCTTC CASSFPSGIYNEQFF
- TRBJ2-5 TRBV11-2 - TGTGCCAGCAGCTCCGAATATACAGGGCAGGATGGGGAGACCCAGTACTTC CASSSEYTGQDGETQYF
- TRBJ1-3 TRBV7-2 - TGTGCCAGCAGCTTGACGGAAGAAGCCGGAAACACCATATATTTT CASSLTEEAGNTIYF
TRBD1 TRBJ1-5 TRBV6-1 many TGTGCCAGCAGAACCGGGACAGGGGGTAACCAGCCCCAGCATTTT CASRTGTGGNQPQHF
TRBD2 TRBJ2-1 TRBV5-1 many TGCGCCAGCAGCGGTAGGCAGGGAGGGGATGAGCAGTTCTTC CASSGRQGGDEQFF
TRBD1 TRBJ1-2 TRBV29-1 - TGCAGCGTTGGCCCAGACAGGGGCGACTATGGCTACACCTTC CSVGPDRGDYGYTF
- TRBJ2-1 TRBV27 - TGTGCCAGCAGTTCCTTGACAGGAAACAATGAGCAGTTCTTC CASSSLTGNNEQFF
- TRBJ2-3 TRBV15 few TGTGCCACCAGCAGAGATGAGGATACGCAGTATTTT CATSRDEDTQYF
- TRBJ2-3 TRBV6-5 - TGTGCCAGCAGTTATAGAGGGTGGGAGAACACAGATACGCAGTATTTT CASSYRGWENTDTQYF
- TRBJ2-7 TRBV10-3 many TGTGCCATCAGTGAGGCGGGCGAACCCTCCTACGAGCAGTACTTC CAISEAGEPSYEQYF
- TRBJ2-4 TRBV7-9 many TGTGCCAGCAGCCCAGGGGCGTTAGCCAAAAACATTCAGTACTTC CASSPGALAKNIQYF
TRBD2 TRBJ2-1 TRBV11-2 - TGTGCCAGCAGCTTAGATCCCCTAGCGGCCTACAATGAGCAGTTCTTC CASSLDPLAAYNEQFF
TRBD1 TRBJ2-7 TRBV7-9 many TGTGCCAGCAGCTTCCGGGACAGCCCCTACGAGCAGTACTTC CASSFRDSPYEQYF
- TRBJ2-5 TRBV18 few TGTGCCAGCTCACGGGACCAAGATTGGGAGACCCAGTACTTC CASSRDQDWETQYF
- TRBJ2-7 TRBV29-1 few TGCAGCGTGACGGACCCCTCCTACGAGCAGTACTTC CSVTDPSYEQYF
TRBD2 TRBJ2-7 TRBV29-1 few TGCAGCGCTACGGGGGGGGCCTTACTCTACGAGCAGTACTTC CSATGGALLYEQYF
- TRBJ2-1 TRBV29-1 - TGCAGCCCCATGACTGATAATGAGCAGTTCTTC CSPMTDNEQFF
- TRBJ2-7 TRBV27 many TGTGCCAGCAGTTTACAGGGAAGCTCCTACGAGCAGTACTTC CASSLQGSSYEQYF
- TRBJ2-5 TRBV29-1 few TGCAGCTCAGGGGTGGGAGAGACCCAGTACTTC CSSGVGETQYF
- TRBJ2-7 TRBV28 - TGTGCCAGCAGTTACGCCCGTTCCGGAGAGCAGTACTTC CASSYARSGEQYF
TRBD2 TRBJ2-2 TRBV11-2 once TGTGCCAGCAGCCCCACTCCTCTAGCGGGAGTGTCGAACACCGGGGAGCTGTTTTTT CASSPTPLAGVSNTGELFF
TRBD1 TRBJ2-5 TRBV6-1 - TGTGCCAGCAGGCTAACGACAGGGGAAGAGACCCAGTACTTC CASRLTTGEETQYF
TRBD2 TRBJ2-1 TRBV27 few TGTGCCAGCAGTTTCACAGCGGGAGGTTACAATGAGCAGTTCTTC CASSFTAGGYNEQFF
- TRBJ2-3 TRBV6-4 many TGTGCCAGCAGTGACTCGGTCTCAGGGTTGATAACCACAGATACGCAGTATTTT CASSDSVSGLITTDTQYF
- TRBJ2-7 TRBV7-2 - TGTGCCAGCAGCTTAGGGACAGCGCTAGAGGGGTACTTC CASSLGTALEGYF